This TCR beta chain was identified during a study of beta chain features in type 1 diabetes (dated by TCRdb to between 2017 and 2018). In the study overall: No differences in mean age, gender distribution, total cell number or subset yield were found between patients and healthy donors. A total of some 100,000,000 sorted cells were examined across all samples, and a strong correlation was observed between cell number per subset and RNA yield. In the study, recently diagnosed type 1 diabetes patients and matched healthy donors were compared on the TCRB repertoires of their sorted circulating CD4+ T cell subsets. Regulatory and stem cell-like memory subsets were obtained from only 8 patients and about eight healthy donors, while naive and central memory subsets were obtained from all 30 or so donors. Summary of the overall study and its limitations: The naive, central memory and regulatory TCRB repertoires appeared to resemble one another more closely among patients than among healthy donors. Patients with type 1 diabetes made fewer insertions and deleted more nucleotides at VDJ recombination sites, implying thymic rearrangement abnormalities. In all four CD4+ subsets, TCRB CDR3 length was moderately but significantly shorter in type 1 diabetes patients. Shorter templates might be favored by PCR, yet because patient and control samples were amplified and corrected together, any such skew would affect both groups equally. Because small numbers of individuals were included in the HLA sub-analyses, any influence of HLA type on TCRB rearrangement was left unresolved. Because cDNA was sequenced instead of genomic DNA, activated cells with high expression could be over-represented, although the groups did not differ in activation or CD3 levels.

Each donor gave one peripheral blood draw, averaging roughly 100 mL, which was collected into heparinised tubes. Using a panel that included CD45RO, CCR7, CD25, CD127, CD95 and CD27, naive, central memory, regulatory and stem cell-like memory CD4+ T cells were sorted on a BD FACSAria II. Every sorted population had a purity above 95%. PBMCs were isolated immediately by Lymphoprep density gradient centrifugation and stained directly without culture. To minimize batch effects, samples were stained and sorted in pairs, one healthy donor with one patient per experiment. This clone was observed a few times. Its cognate antigen has yet to be identified. No base quality values were provided; no much bigger clone lies one nucleotide off. The CDR3 holds 14 amino acids from the cysteine to the phenylalanine. Left in the record is the CDR3 DNA by itself, 42 bases read in frame from the first base. The germline V gene encodes CDR1 SGHTA and CDR2 FQGNSA. Relative to germline, V is 2 bases shorter and J is 4 bases shorter, with 11 bases between their ends.

The entire isolated RNA was reverse transcribed using the High Capacity cDNA Reverse Transcription Kit, and thus expressed TCRB transcripts were sequenced. Deep immunoSEQ sequencing was performed on naive, central memory and regulatory T cell samples, with an average of about 3.6 million total reads per sample. Sorted cells were lysed in RLT buffer, and RNA was extracted using DNase-treated RNeasy Micro or Mini kits according to cell number. To prevent cross-contamination, each cell subset was processed individually, whereas patient and healthy donor samples were processed jointly. The immunoSEQ multiplex PCR was used to amplify TCRB sequences from cDNA, yielding 87-bp fragments that span the CDR3 region. Amplicons were sequenced on the Illumina HiSeq platform. Concerning the study's data processing: Synthetic template baselines were used to correct PCR bias computationally, reads within Hamming distance 2 were collapsed, and singletons that could not be merged were discarded. Reads were aligned to IMGT to assign V, D and J genes, CDR3 length, and insertions or deletions at six rearrangement sites. Within each subset, clonotype counts were normalized to the number of sorted cells before true diversity and Gini coefficients were calculated with the tcR R package. The overlap coefficient, calculated on TCRB nucleotide sequences, was used to measure repertoire sharing. As a proxy for the pre-selection repertoire, out-of-frame TCRB sequences from naive cells were analyzed. As stored in TCRdb, this immuneACCESS dataset retains in-frame rearrangements with V and J assigned. A fraction of the clones does not appear; measured against another copy, unresolved V genes explain less than half of the discrepancy, and the remainder lacks a known reason. The DNA gave D and trimming, while V, J and clone size come from that table. In all, the sample holds 600,000 to 700,000 clones, and roughly 13% of those were seen once. Together, the top ten hold approximately 0.022% of the sample.

The sequenced sample consisted of naive CD4+ T cells from blood. This specimen's cell subset or site label, interpreted: true naive CD4+ T cells. This clonotype was obtained from a man younger than 30 with type 1 diabetes. Recombination linked TRBV7-2 to TRBJ1-2; the D segment cannot be called with confidence. In nucleotide form, the sequence is TGTGCCAGCAGCTTACAAACAGAGAGCTATGGCTACACCTTC. Its translation is CASSLQTESYGYTF.